This TCR beta chain appears in the sequencing data of a study of shared clonotypes between healthy human individuals. The study, taken as a whole, reports: Sharing across four donors was highest in naive CD4 (around 5%) and lowest in memory CD8 (around 0.4%).

The naive CD8 population came from CD45RO-negative cells selected for CCR7, without terminally differentiated effector memory CD45RA+ cells. Some clones are missing from TCRdb's copy, which holds only in-frame ones; the method was immunoSEQ multiplex PCR. The sample includes about 2 million clones, just under 95% of them seen just once. The germline V and J ends were trimmed by 2 bases and 10 bases, with 12 bases remaining between them. Germline V lookup: CDR1 MNHEY, CDR2 SVGAGI. The CDR3 consists of 13 residues. Points on this clone: The antigen is unknown.

Specimen: naive CD8+ T cells sorted from blood. This clonotype was obtained from a man aged 18 to 35 in good health. The chain carries TRBV6-5 and TRBJ2-1; no definite D call. CDR3 region: CASSYDGEMEQFF. The CDR3 DNA reads as TGTGCCAGCAGTTACGATGGGGAAATGGAGCAGTTCTTC.